This T cell receptor (beta chain) is from a study of blood T cell repertoires in COVID-19. Background on the study: Samples representing acute and convalescent COVID-19 were sourced from the United States, Italy and Spain.

Study processing details: Nucleated cell counts were estimated from reference gene primer amplification. Measured with immunoSEQ multiplex PCR; TCRdb has only the in-frame clones, and not every one. That table gives V, J and clone size, and the DNA gave D and trimming. The sample holds more than 85,000 clones, 76% seen once. The CDR3 extends over 13 amino acids. Germline CDR1 and CDR2: SGHTA and FQGTGA. The germline V and J ends were trimmed by 2 bases and 5 bases, with 9 bases remaining between them. The TCR was taken from a woman aged 80 or over with acute or convalescent COVID-19. This chain uses TRBV7-3 with TRBJ1-1; D is possibly TRBD1 (5 bases). Sequenced input: peripheral blood. As DNA, the CDR3 is TGTGCCAGCAGCTTACAGGGTGGGACTGAAGCTTTCTTT. Translated: CASSLQGGTEAFF.